These 17 T cell receptor beta chains were all obtained from the same sample, sequenced in a study of T cells in Graves' hyperthyroidism and ophthalmopathy. Amplification of TCR beta CDR3 regions used RNA as the template. When the TCR CDR3 underwent first-round RT-PCR, the HTBI primer set was used. Via MiXCR, TCRdb re-called the multiplex PCR reads, giving one row per CDR3 protein. The table shows about 610,000 distinct CDR3 sequences, with roughly a sixth occurring only once. Sample: blood. The source of these receptors is a woman aged 40 to 49 with Graves' ophthalmopathy.

This clonotype was recorded at least ten times. The genes are TRBV2 and TRBJ2-3; D possibly matches TRBD1 or TRBD2 (5 bases each). The CDR3 extends over 17 amino acids. V lost 6 bases to trimming and J lost 2 bases, with 21 bases between them. CDR1 and CDR2 from the germline V gene are SNHLY and FYNNEI. As DNA, the CDR3 is TGTGCCAGCAGCCGATCCGGGACCCAAATACTCACAGATACGCAGTATTTT. Translation gives CASSRSGTQILTDTQYF. Full variable domain (rest looked up from reference TRBV2 and TRBJ2-3): EPEVTQTPSHQVTQMGQEVILRCVPISNHLYFYWYRQILGQKVEFLVSFYNNEISEKSEIFDDQFSVERPDGSNFTLKIRSTKLEDSAMYFCASSRSGTQILTDTQYFGPGTRLTVL.

This clonotype has just a few counts. The genes are TRBV4-1 and TRBJ1-4, with a weak D call TRBD1 (6 bases). The ends were cut back, 0 bases at V and 7 bases at J, with 15 bases in the middle. The CDR3 is 16 amino acids. Germline CDR1 MGHRA, CDR2 YSYEKL. CDR3 DNA sequence: TGCGCCAGCAGCCAAGATAGGGGGGGATCGGGTGAAAAACTGTTTTTT. Amino acids: CASSQDRGGSGEKLFF.

As for this clonotype: Mismatch with germline at one junction end may stem from a read error. This chain links TRBV6-1 with TRBJ1-6; no clear D gene. The CDR3 runs to 13 residues. The germline CDR1 and CDR2 sequences are MNHNS and SASEGT. Here the CDR3 reads CTSSQERDSPLHF. DNA for the CDR3: TGTACCAGCAGTCAGGAACGGGATTCACCCCTCCACTTT.

This clonotype has at least ten counts. J is TRBJ1-5 and V is TRBV12-3 or TRBV12-4; weak D call: TRBD1 (6 bases). This CDR3 comprises 15 residues. Deletions cut 5 bases from V and 0 bases from J, with 11 bases between. CDR3 loop: CASSKQGYSNQPQHF. For the CDR3, the DNA is TGTGCCAGCAGTAAACAGGGTTATAGCAATCAGCCCCAGCATTTT.

This clonotype was recorded at least ten times. The chain joins TRBV3-1 to TRBJ2-3; TRBD2 agrees at 8 bases. CDR3 length equals 14 residues. Unmatched junction bases numbered 5, after V lost 7 bases and J lost 2 bases. Looked up from germline, CDR1 is LGHDT and CDR2 is YNNKEL (reference sequence). The CDR3 loop is CASKSTSATDTQYF. The DNA of the CDR3 is TGTGCCAGCAAGTCGACTAGCGCCACAGATACGCAGTATTTT.

Ten or more counts support this clonotype. The genes are TRBV11-2 and TRBJ2-7, with TRBD2 as a possible D gene (5 bases). V was cut by 5 bases and J by 1 base, with 12 bases left in between. CDR1 SGHAT and CDR2 FQNNGV come from the germline V gene. CDR3 size: 14 residues. CDR3 region: CASSRDRVSYEQYF. CDR3 sequence (DNA): TGTGCCAGCAGCCGGGATAGGGTGTCCTACGAGCAGTACTTC.

This clonotype was detected many times. The chain joins TRBV10-3 to TRBJ2-3; the D gene is possibly TRBD2 (6 bases). Germline V gene data show CDR1 as ENHRY and CDR2 as SYGVKD. The CDR3 is 17 amino acids. Trimming cost V 3 bases and J 0 bases, with 16 bases left between them. CDR3 residues: CAISDRYTGTSTDTQYF. In DNA, the CDR3 is TGTGCCATCAGTGATAGATATACCGGGACTAGCACAGATACGCAGTATTTT.

As to this clonotype: A much larger clone differs by one base, so this may be a read error. A read error is likely, as this CDR3 ends without the conserved phenylalanine or tryptophan. V gene TRBV20-1 combines with J gene TRBJ2-1, with D possibly called TRBD1 or TRBD2 (6 bases each). Trimming removed 5 bases from V and 1 base from J, with 15 bases in between. CDR3 size: 15 residues. Germline V gene data show CDR1 as DFQATT and CDR2 as SNEGSKA (reference sequence). As DNA, the CDR3 is TGCAGTGCTCCCGGGGGCCTAGCGTCCTACAATGAGCAGTTCTCC. Amino acid sequence: CSAPGGLASYNEQFS.

This clonotype was observed many times. V is TRBV10-1 and J is TRBJ2-2; maybe TRBD2 (6 bases). CDR1 is WNHNN, CDR2 SYGVQD, per germline (reference sequence). The CDR3 is made up of 13 amino acids. Trimming removed 6 bases from V and 5 bases from J, with 10 bases in between. As DNA, the CDR3 is TGCGCCAGCAGCGCGGCGGGGACCGGGGAGCTGTTTTTT. Its translation is CASSAAGTGELFF.

This clonotype occurred a few times. The chain has TRBV28 and TRBJ2-1, with TRBD2 matching 11 bases. The CDR3 consists of 16 residues. Trimming at V came to 6 bases and at J to 4 bases, leaving 8 bases not matched to a gene. Germline V gene data show CDR1 as MDHEN and CDR2 as SYDVKM. The CDR3 DNA sequence: TGTGCCAGCAGGGACTTAGGGACTAGCGGATACAATGAGCAGTTCTTC. Protein sequence: CASRDLGTSGYNEQFF.

This clonotype appeared a few times. The chain combines TRBV5-1 with TRBJ1-1; 8 bases are a match to TRBD1. Per the germline V gene, CDR1 is SGHRS and CDR2 is YFSETQ. J gave up 6 bases and V 2 bases, and 9 bases lay outside the gene matches. The CDR3 totals 15 residues. The CDR3 spells CASSFSQGARAEAFF. DNA of the CDR3: TGCGCCAGCAGCTTTTCCCAGGGGGCAAGGGCTGAAGCTTTCTTT. The entire variable domain, with the rest obtained from reference TRBV5-1 and TRBJ1-1, is as follows: KAGVTQTPRYLIKTRGQQVTLSCSPISGHRSVSWYQQTPGQGLQFLFEYFSETQRNKGNFPGRFSGRQFSNSRSEMNVSTLELGDSALYLCASSFSQGARAEAFFGQGTRLTVV.

The chain carries TRBV6-1 and TRBJ2-4, with 7 positions matching TRBD2. The CDR3 totals 16 residues. CDR1 MNHNS and CDR2 SASEGT come from the germline V gene. Trimming at V came to 3 bases and at J to 1 base, leaving 6 bases not matched to a gene. The CDR3 DNA sequence: TGTGCCAGCAGTGACCCGGGGGAGGGGGCCAAAAACATTCAGTACTTC. Encoded protein: CASSDPGEGAKNIQYF.

This clonotype was found many times. The chain links TRBV5-1 to TRBJ2-5, with D unclear. Looked up from germline, CDR1 is SGHRS and CDR2 is YFSETQ. The V end lost 3 bases, the J end lost 4 bases, and 7 bases lay between the germline ends. The CDR3 loop spans 12 amino acids. The CDR3 loop is CASSSSRETQYF. The CDR3 DNA reads as TGCGCCAGCAGCTCGTCTCGAGAGACCCAGTACTTC.

This chain connects TRBV5-1 to TRBJ2-5, with TRBD2 matching 12 bases. With 3 bases clipped from V and 4 bases from J, the junction kept 1 base outside the gene matches. Germline CDR1 SGHRS, CDR2 YFSETQ. This CDR3 is 14 amino acids long. CDR3 protein: CASSSLAGGETQYF. The CDR3 DNA reads as TGCGCCAGCAGCTCACTAGCGGGAGGAGAGACCCAGTACTTC. Together with reference TRBV5-1 and TRBJ2-5, the CDR3 gives the full variable domain: KAGVTQTPRYLIKTRGQQVTLSCSPISGHRSVSWYQQTPGQGLQFLFEYFSETQRNKGNFPGRFSGRQFSNSRSEMNVSTLELGDSALYLCASSSLAGGETQYFGPGTRLLVL.

This clonotype was counted ten times or more. The V gene is TRBV5-1, the J gene TRBJ2-1, with D uncertain. V lost 3 bases, J lost 8 bases, and 12 bases lay in between. The CDR3 sequence is 13 residues long. Germline CDR1 and CDR2: SGHRS and YFSETQ. In DNA, the CDR3 is TGCGCCAGCAGCTCCTCGTTACTGGATGAGCAGTTCTTC. Protein product: CASSSSLLDEQFF. The full variable domain, with the rest looked up from reference TRBV5-1 and TRBJ2-1, is KAGVTQTPRYLIKTRGQQVTLSCSPISGHRSVSWYQQTPGQGLQFLFEYFSETQRNKGNFPGRFSGRQFSNSRSEMNVSTLELGDSALYLCASSSSLLDEQFFGPGTRLTVL.

This clonotype has only a few counts. A much larger clonotype is one base distant, so this may be a read error. The chain couples TRBV13 to TRBJ1-2, with a possible D match to TRBD1 (6 bases). CDR3 size: 15 residues. In germline, CDR1 is PRHDT, CDR2 FYEKMQ (reference sequence). The CDR3 region has the DNA TGTGCCAGCAGCTTAGGGGGGGCGGCCAACTATGGCCACACCTTC. Translating it yields CASSLGGAANYGHTF.

This rearrangement joins TRBV10-2 to TRBJ1-3, with D maybe TRBD1 (5 bases). CDR1 and CDR2 from the germline V gene are WSHSY and SAAADI. CDR3 length: 14 residues. V shed 4 bases and J shed 0 bases, with 7 bases lying between them. The CDR3 nucleotides are TGCGCCAGCAGTGGGACATACTCTGGAAACACCATATATTTT. It specifies CASSGTYSGNTIYF.